What follows are 16 T cell receptor beta chains derived from one specimen sequenced in a study of shared clonotypes between healthy human individuals. Clones were sequenced by immunoSEQ multiplex PCR, and TCRdb holds only the in-frame ones, with some missing. Of around 320,000 clones in the sample, about nine tenths were seen once. The sequencing input was memory CD8+ T cells sorted from blood. Documented subset: CD45RO+ cells pooled with CCR7-negative TemRA cells. These receptors were taken from a man between 18 and 29 years old in good health.

The J gene is TRBJ1-1, the V gene TRBV7-9, with D maybe TRBD1 (5 bases). Trimming took off 11 bases at V and 0 bases at J, with 16 bases between the two ends. CDR3 length equals 14 residues. Germline lookup yields CDR1 SEHNR and CDR2 FQNEAQ (reference sequence). The CDR3 region has the DNA TGTGCCGTGGACAACCTCCATTTGAACACTGAAGCTTTCTTT. Protein sequence: CAVDNLHLNTEAFF. Looking up the rest from reference TRBV7-9 and TRBJ1-1 gives the full variable domain: DTGVSQNPRHKITKRGQNVTFRCDPISEHNRLYWYRQTLGQGPEFLTYFQNEAQLEKSRLLSDRFSAERPKGSFSTLEIQRTEQGDSAMYLCAVDNLHLNTEAFFGQGTRLTVV.

The rearrangement joins TRBV9 to TRBJ2-7; 8 bases line up with TRBD2. Germline V gene data show CDR1 as SGDLS and CDR2 as YYNGEE. The CDR3 runs to 15 residues. V was pared by 0 bases and J by 5 bases, with 7 bases of the junction left unmatched. CDR3 nucleotides: TGTGCCAGCAGCGTAGCTGGACTAGCATCTAACGAGCAGTACTTC. This translates into CASSVAGLASNEQYF. Full variable domain (missing parts from reference TRBV9 and TRBJ2-7): DSGVTQTPKHLITATGQRVTLRCSPRSGDLSVYWYQQSLDQGLQFLIQYYNGEERAKGNILERFSAQQFPDLHSELNLSSLELGDSALYFCASSVAGLASNEQYFGPGTRLTVT.

This chain joins TRBV10-3 and TRBJ1-3; D not resolved. The CDR3 consists of 13 residues. V lost 8 bases and J lost 0, with 8 bases in between. CDR1 is ENHRY and CDR2 is SYGVKD in the germline V gene. CDR3 nucleotides: TGTGCCATCCCGGGCACCTCTGGAAACACCATATATTTT. The encoded protein is CAIPGTSGNTIYF.

V gene TRBV4-1 combines with J gene TRBJ2-7, with D uncertain. Germline CDR1 reads MGHRA; CDR2 reads YSYEKL. V lost 5 bases and J 4 bases, leaving 12 bases between the germline ends. The CDR3 extends over 13 amino acids. CDR3 region: CASSSQYFYEQYF. The CDR3 bases are TGCGCCAGCAGCTCTCAGTATTTTTACGAGCAGTACTTC.

The V gene is TRBV4-3, the J gene TRBJ2-3; TRBD2 aligns across 8 bases. The V segment lost 4 bases and the J segment 5 bases; nucleotides outside the gene matches: 8. The V gene's germline CDR1 is LGHNA and CDR2 YSLEER. The CDR3 has 15 residues. This chain's CDR3 is CASSRAAGEKDTQYF. As DNA, the CDR3 is TGCGCCAGCAGCCGTGCAGCGGGAGAAAAAGATACGCAGTATTTT.

This chain joins TRBV7-3 and TRBJ2-3; 12 nucleotides line up with TRBD2. The CDR3 is made up of 16 amino acids. After removal of 3 bases from V and 2 bases from J, the junction contained 3 bases not matched to a gene. In germline, CDR1 is SGHTA, CDR2 FQGTGA. The CDR3 coding sequence is TGTGCCAGCAGCTTGGGGACTAGCGGGTACACAGATACGCAGTATTTT. Its protein is CASSLGTSGYTDTQYF.

The chain carries TRBV15 and TRBJ2-7, with D possibly called TRBD1 or TRBD2 (5 bases each). Germline-derived CDR1 and CDR2 are LNHNV and YYDKDF (reference sequence). V was trimmed by 3 bases and J by 2 bases, leaving 11 bases between them. CDR3 length: 14 amino acids. This CDR3 reads CATSSRDGPYEQYF. In nucleotides, the CDR3 is TGTGCCACCAGCAGTCGGGACGGGCCCTACGAGCAGTACTTC. Full variable domain (outside the CDR3, taken from reference TRBV15 and TRBJ2-7): DAMVIQNPRYQVTQFGKPVTLSCSQTLNHNVMYWYQQKSSQAPKLLFHYYDKDFNNEADTPDNFQSRRPNTSFCFLDIRSPGLGDTAMYLCATSSRDGPYEQYFGPGTRLTVT.

CDR3 region: CASSLEGTSGYEQYF. The CDR3 DNA reads as TGTGCCAGCAGCTTAGAGGGGACTAGCGGCTACGAGCAGTACTTC. The V call is TRBV7-2, the J call TRBJ2-7, with 11 bases that match TRBD2. The CDR3 is 15 amino acids. The germline V gene has CDR1 SGHTA and CDR2 FQGNSA. The J segment lost 3 bases and the V segment lost 1 base, leaving 2 bases of the junction unmatched.

The sample holds one count of this clone. The chain couples TRBV6-5 to TRBJ2-2; D gene unclear. V dropped 8 bases and J dropped 6 bases, with 7 bases sitting between them. The CDR3 contains 11 residues. From germline, CDR1 is MNHEY and CDR2 SVGAGI. The chain's CDR3 is CASRPAGELFF. The CDR3 DNA reads as TGTGCCAGCCGTCCGGCCGGGGAGCTGTTTTTT.

The chain carries TRBV19 and TRBJ2-1, with TRBD2 identical over 7 bases. The J segment lost 6 bases and the V segment lost 3 bases, leaving 11 bases of the junction unmatched. Germline V gene lookup returns CDR1 LNHDA and CDR2 SQIVND (reference sequence). The CDR3 is 16 amino acids. CDR3 protein: CASSMFVSSGTNEQFF. In nucleotides, the CDR3 is TGTGCCAGTAGTATGTTCGTCTCTAGCGGCACCAATGAGCAGTTCTTC. The complete variable domain, with remaining parts taken from reference TRBV19 and TRBJ2-1, reads DGGITQSPKYLFRKEGQNVTLSCEQNLNHDAMYWYRQDPGQGLRLIYYSQIVNDFQKGDIAEGYSVSREKKESFPLTVTSAQKNPTAFYLCASSMFVSSGTNEQFFGPGTRLTVL.

CDR3 DNA sequence: TGTGCCAGCACCATACAGGGGGGACATCGCGAGCAGTACTTC. Amino acids: CASTIQGGHREQYF. The chain carries TRBV28 and TRBJ2-7, with 8 positions matching TRBD1. The junction had 11 bases not matched to a gene; V was cut back by 7 bases and J by 6 bases. The germline V gene encodes CDR1 MDHEN and CDR2 SYDVKM. CDR3 length: 14 residues.

This rearrangement joins TRBV9 to TRBJ2-2; D may be TRBD1 (6 bases). The V and J ends lost 1 base and 0 bases respectively, with 10 bases between them. Looked up from germline, CDR1 is SGDLS and CDR2 is YYNGEE. The CDR3 runs to 16 residues. The CDR3 region has the DNA TGTGCCAGCAGCGTACTTAGGGGGACGAACACCGGGGAGCTGTTTTTT. This codes for CASSVLRGTNTGELFF.

The CDR3, as DNA: TGTGCCAGCAGTTTCACGACAGGGGAAGGGAACACTGAAGCTTTCTTT. Translating it yields CASSFTTGEGNTEAFF. The V gene is TRBV6-5, the J gene TRBJ1-1; 8 bases agree with TRBD1. CDR1 is MNHEY, CDR2 SVGAGI, per germline. Trimming at V came to 4 bases and at J to 1 base, leaving 8 bases not matched to a gene. The CDR3 has 16 amino acids.

The chain is built from TRBV6-1 and TRBJ2-3; D possibly corresponds to TRBD2 (6 bases). V lost 4 bases, J lost 4 bases, and 12 bases lay in between. Germline V CDR1 and CDR2: MNHNS, SASEGT. CDR3 size: 14 residues. The CDR3 nucleotides are TGTGCCAGCAGTGGGCAGTCGGGGGCAGATACGCAGTATTTT. The encoded protein is CASSGQSGADTQYF.

This chain uses TRBV11-2 with TRBJ2-7; no definite D call. Trimming stripped 6 bases from V and 0 bases from J, with 12 bases between. Germline-derived CDR1 and CDR2 are SGHAT and FQNNGV. CDR3 length: 14 amino acids. The CDR3 DNA reads TGTGCCAGCAGTCCGTTCGCCGGCTCCTACGAGCAGTACTTC. Encoded protein: CASSPFAGSYEQYF. Full variable domain (rest looked up from reference TRBV11-2 and TRBJ2-7): EAGVAQSPRYKIIEKRQSVAFWCNPISGHATLYWYQQILGQGPKLLIQFQNNGVVDDSQLPKDRFSAERLKGVDSTLKIQPAKLEDSAVYLCASSPFAGSYEQYFGPGTRLTVT.

The V gene is TRBV5-6, the J gene TRBJ2-3, with 9 bases fitting TRBD2. Trimming cost V 4 bases and J 0 bases; bases outside gene matches: 6. Germline V CDR1 and CDR2: SGHDT, YYEEEE. CDR3 length: 16 amino acids. The CDR3 here is CASSPTGTSSTDTQYF. CDR3 DNA: TGTGCCAGCAGCCCTACCGGGACTAGCAGCACAGATACGCAGTATTTT.